This section outlines one T cell receptor beta chain sequence together with its context. Using immunoSEQ multiplex PCR, the repertoire was profiled, and TCRdb retains in-frame clones only, with some absent. Among approximately 45,000 clones listed, 50% to 80% were seen once. The sample comes from a study of cytotoxic CD8 clonotypes in ibrutinib-treated CLL. This CDR3 spans 13 amino acids. With 4 bases removed from V and 12 bases from J, the gap between germline ends came to 19 bases. Germline loops: CDR1 GTSNPN, CDR2 SVGIG (reference sequence). This TCR was sampled from a human donor with chronic lymphocytic leukemia. V and J are TRBV30 and TRBJ2-1; perhaps TRBD2 as D (5 bases). Material: PBMCs, obtained after 24 months of ibrutinib treatment. The CDR3 nucleotides read TGTGCCTGGACTTTTGATACCCTACGGGGGCAGTTCTTC. Protein: CAWTFDTLRGQFF.